A single sample gave rise to the 4 T cell receptor beta chains below, sequenced in a study of cytomegalovirus exposure and HLA in healthy donors (TCRdb year 2017). Libraries were constructed by the immunoSEQ multiplex PCR assay. For the multiplex PCR, a mixture combining 60 forward primers for TCR Vbeta segments and 13 reverse primers for TCR Jbeta segments was used. TCRdb re-hosts the immuneACCESS table, in-frame sequences only. Its copies lack some clones; in the studies checked, an unresolved V gene accounts for under half of them, and the cause for the rest is not known. The sample table records approximately 97,000 clones; about 80% of these occur just once. The top ten constitute under 4% of the sample. The sample was PBMCs. All receptors come from a male donor in good health and CMV-seropositive.

The chain links TRBV30 to TRBJ1-6; possibly TRBD1 for D (5 bases). Germline assignment: CDR1 GTSNPN and CDR2 SVGIG (reference sequence). The CDR3 extends over 15 amino acids. The V end was cut by 1 base, the J end by 7 bases, with 14 bases between. The CDR3 DNA reads as TGTGCCTGGAGTGCCCCGACAGCGGGGAATTCACCCCTCCACTTT. As protein: CAWSAPTAGNSPLHF.

The chain recombines TRBV9 with TRBJ1-6, with a tentative D call TRBD1 (5 bases). Trimming took off 1 base at V and 9 bases at J, with 8 bases between the two ends. CDR3 length equals 13 residues. CDR1 is SGDLS, CDR2 YYNGEE, per germline. DNA of the CDR3: TGTGCCAGCAGCGTAAGGGGCAGTTCACCCCTCCACTTT. As protein: CASSVRGSSPLHF.

This sequence joins TRBV30 and TRBJ1-6; the D gene is possibly TRBD1 (5 bases). The CDR3 spans 16 residues. Germline values: CDR1 GTSNPN, CDR2 SVGIG (reference sequence). V gave up 7 bases and J gave up 8 bases, with 24 bases separating them. For the CDR3, the DNA is TGTGCCTTTCTACCCTTAGGGGCCCTCAGGGATTCACCCCTCCACTTT. Translation: CAFLPLGALRDSPLHF.

This rearrangement joins TRBV7-9 to TRBJ2-5; D is perhaps TRBD2 (7 bases). The V and J ends lost 8 bases and 2 bases respectively, with 18 bases between them. Germline V gene lookup returns CDR1 SEHNR and CDR2 FQNEAQ (reference sequence). There are 15 residues in the CDR3. The CDR3 coding sequence is TGTGCCAGCCGCGGGGGCATAAGACAGCAAGAGACCCAGTACTTC. This codes for CASRGGIRQQETQYF.